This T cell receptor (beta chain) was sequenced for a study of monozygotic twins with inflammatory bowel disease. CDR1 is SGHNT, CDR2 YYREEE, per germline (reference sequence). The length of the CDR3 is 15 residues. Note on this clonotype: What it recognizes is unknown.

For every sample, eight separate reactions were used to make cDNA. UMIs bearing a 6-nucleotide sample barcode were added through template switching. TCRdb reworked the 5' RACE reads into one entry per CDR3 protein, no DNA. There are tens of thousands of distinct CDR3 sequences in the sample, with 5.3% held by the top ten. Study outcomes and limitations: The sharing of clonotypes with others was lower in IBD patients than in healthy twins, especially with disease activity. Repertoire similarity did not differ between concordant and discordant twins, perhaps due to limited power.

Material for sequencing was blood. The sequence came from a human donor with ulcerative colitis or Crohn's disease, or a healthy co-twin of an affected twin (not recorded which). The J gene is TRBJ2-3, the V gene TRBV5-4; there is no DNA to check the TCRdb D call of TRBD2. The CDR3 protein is CASSPGREGSNTQYF.